The next 6 T cell receptor beta chains were all read from a single sample in a study of blood T cell repertoires in COVID-19. Clones were read by immunoSEQ multiplex PCR, and TCRdb kept only the in-frame ones, dropping some. The table lists fewer than 300,000 clones, approximately 85% of them singletons, with less than 6.5% in the top ten. The specimen was peripheral blood. These receptors all stem from a man aged 45-65 years with active or convalescent COVID-19.

The rearrangement joins TRBV5-1 to TRBJ2-2; 9 nucleotides align to TRBD1. CDR1 is SGHRS and CDR2 is YFSETQ in the germline V gene. J lost 4 bases, V lost 0 bases, and 4 bases had no gene match. The CDR3 loop spans 16 amino acids. The CDR3 is CASSLGTGVITGELFF. The CDR3 DNA reads TGCGCCAGCAGCTTGGGGACAGGGGTTATCACCGGGGAGCTGTTTTTT.

This clone appeared a single time. J is TRBJ2-7 and V is TRBV27, with 11 nucleotides matching TRBD1. Germline CDR1 is MNHEY and CDR2 is SMNVEV (reference sequence). V trimming: 0 bases; J trimming: 2 bases; junction bases outside the gene matches: 0. The CDR3 is 15 residues long. DNA for the CDR3: TGTGCCAGCAGTTTATCGGACAGGGGGCCCTACGAGCAGTACTTC. This encodes CASSLSDRGPYEQYF.

The V and J genes are TRBV14 and TRBJ1-2, with 10 bases fitting TRBD1. The ends lost 1 base at V and 8 bases at J; junction bases unmatched: 7. The V gene's germline CDR1 is SGHDN and CDR2 FVKESK. This CDR3 has 15 amino acids. CDR3: CASSQGGDRGGGYTF. The CDR3 bases are TGTGCCAGCAGCCAAGGAGGGGACAGGGGAGGAGGCTACACCTTC.

The CDR3 reads CASSLGPRGRANYGYTF. The CDR3 DNA reads as TGTGCCAGCAGTTTAGGCCCGCGGGGCAGGGCCAACTATGGCTACACCTTC. The chain combines TRBV27 with TRBJ1-2, with a tentative D call TRBD1 (5 bases). V lost 2 bases and J lost 2, with 18 bases in between. Germline-derived CDR1 and CDR2 are MNHEY and SMNVEV (reference sequence). CDR3 length: 17 amino acids.

The chain recombines TRBV5-6 with TRBJ2-2; D gene uncertain. V was shortened by 1 base and J by 6 bases, with 7 bases between the two germline ends. From germline, CDR1 is SGHDT and CDR2 YYEEEE. CDR3 length: 13 residues. CDR3 coding DNA: TGTGCCAGCAGCTTGCTCCTCCCCGGGGAGCTGTTTTTT. Translation gives CASSLLLPGELFF.

The CDR3 DNA reads as TGTGCCATCAGTGACCCTAAGGAGGCCAAAAACATTCAGTACTTC. It codes for CAISDPKEAKNIQYF. The chain is built from TRBV10-3 and TRBJ2-4; D is ambiguous. The CDR3 totals 15 residues. V lost 3 bases, J lost 1 base, and 10 bases lay in between. The V gene's germline CDR1 is ENHRY and CDR2 SYGVKD.